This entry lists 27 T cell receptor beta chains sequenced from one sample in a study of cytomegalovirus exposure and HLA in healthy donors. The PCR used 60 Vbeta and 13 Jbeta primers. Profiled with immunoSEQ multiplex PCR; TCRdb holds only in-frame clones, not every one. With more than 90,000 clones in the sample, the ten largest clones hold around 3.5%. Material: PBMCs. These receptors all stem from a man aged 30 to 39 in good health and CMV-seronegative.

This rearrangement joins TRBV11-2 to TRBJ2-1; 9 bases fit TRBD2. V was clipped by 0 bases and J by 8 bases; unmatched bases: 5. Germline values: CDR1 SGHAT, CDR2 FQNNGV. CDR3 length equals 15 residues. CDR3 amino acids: CASSLDGGGAYEQFF. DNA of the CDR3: TGTGCCAGCAGCTTAGACGGCGGGGGGGCTTATGAGCAGTTCTTC.

CDR3 region: CASSQSTGTEAFF. CDR3 sequence (DNA): TGTGCCAGTAGTCAATCGACAGGGACTGAAGCTTTCTTT. The chain recombines TRBV19 with TRBJ1-1; 7 bases fit TRBD1. V shed 5 bases, J shed 5 bases, and the junction held 5 bases outside the gene matches. Germline V gene data show CDR1 as LNHDA and CDR2 as SQIVND (reference sequence). This CDR3 has 13 amino acids.

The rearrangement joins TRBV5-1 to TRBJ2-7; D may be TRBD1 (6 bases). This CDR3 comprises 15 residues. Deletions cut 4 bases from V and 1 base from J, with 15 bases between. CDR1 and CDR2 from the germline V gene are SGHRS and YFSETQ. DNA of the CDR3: TGCGCCAGCAGCAACAGACTGGGGGCTTCCTACGAGCAGTACTTC. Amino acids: CASSNRLGASYEQYF.

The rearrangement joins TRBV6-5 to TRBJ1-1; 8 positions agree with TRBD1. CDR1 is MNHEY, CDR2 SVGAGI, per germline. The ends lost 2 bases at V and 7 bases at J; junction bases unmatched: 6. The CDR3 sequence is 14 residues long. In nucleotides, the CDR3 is TGTGCCAGCAGTTACACGGGACAGGCTTATGAAGCTTTCTTT. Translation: CASSYTGQAYEAFF.

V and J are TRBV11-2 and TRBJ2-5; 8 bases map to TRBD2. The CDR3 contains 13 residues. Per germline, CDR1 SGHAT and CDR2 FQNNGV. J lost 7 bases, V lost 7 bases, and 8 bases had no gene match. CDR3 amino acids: CASTLAGLGTQYF. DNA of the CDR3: TGTGCCAGCACCCTAGCGGGCCTGGGGACCCAGTACTTC.

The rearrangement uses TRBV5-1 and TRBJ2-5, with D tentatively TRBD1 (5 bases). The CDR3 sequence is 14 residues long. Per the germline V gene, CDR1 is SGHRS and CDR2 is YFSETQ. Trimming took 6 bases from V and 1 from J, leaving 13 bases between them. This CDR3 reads CASNSDSFQETQYF. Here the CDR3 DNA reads TGCGCCAGCAACTCCGACAGTTTCCAAGAGACCCAGTACTTC.

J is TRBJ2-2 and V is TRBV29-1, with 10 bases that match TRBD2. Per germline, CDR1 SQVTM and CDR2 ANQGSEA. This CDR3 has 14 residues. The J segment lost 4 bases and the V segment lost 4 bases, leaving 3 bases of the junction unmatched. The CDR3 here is CSVATSGVTGELFF. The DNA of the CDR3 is TGCAGCGTTGCAACTAGCGGGGTCACCGGGGAGCTGTTTTTT.

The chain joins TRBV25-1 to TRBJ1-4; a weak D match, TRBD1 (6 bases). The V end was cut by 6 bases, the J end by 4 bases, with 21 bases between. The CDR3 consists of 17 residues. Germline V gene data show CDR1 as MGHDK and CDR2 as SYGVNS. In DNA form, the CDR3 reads TGTGCCAGCAGGGGGACAAGTCTATACACCGATAATGAAAAACTGTTTTTT. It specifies CASRGTSLYTDNEKLFF.

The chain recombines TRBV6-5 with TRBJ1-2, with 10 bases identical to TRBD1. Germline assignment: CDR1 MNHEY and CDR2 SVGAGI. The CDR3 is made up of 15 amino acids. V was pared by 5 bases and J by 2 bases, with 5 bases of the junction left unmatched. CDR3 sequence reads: CASSGQGGRNYGYTF. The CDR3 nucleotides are TGTGCCAGCAGTGGACAGGGGGGGAGAAACTATGGCTACACCTTC.

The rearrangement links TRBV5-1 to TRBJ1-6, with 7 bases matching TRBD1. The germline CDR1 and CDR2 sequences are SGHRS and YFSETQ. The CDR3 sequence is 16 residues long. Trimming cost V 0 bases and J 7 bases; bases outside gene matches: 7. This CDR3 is CASSLVPGTANSPLHF. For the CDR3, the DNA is TGCGCCAGCAGCTTGGTTCCCGGGACAGCGAATTCACCCCTCCACTTT.

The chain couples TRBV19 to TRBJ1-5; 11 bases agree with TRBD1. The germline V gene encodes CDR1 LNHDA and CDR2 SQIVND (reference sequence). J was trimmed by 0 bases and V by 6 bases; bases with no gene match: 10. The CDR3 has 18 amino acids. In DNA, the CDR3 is TGTGCCAGTAGCCGCGGACAGGGGGCATTATATAGCAATCAGCCCCAGCATTTT. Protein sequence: CASSRGQGALYSNQPQHF.

CDR3 in amino acids: CASSPLARTRKGYTF. In DNA, the CDR3 is TGTGCCAGCAGCCCGTTAGCAAGGACACGGAAGGGCTACACCTTC. This chain connects TRBV14 to TRBJ1-2; perhaps TRBD1 as D (5 bases). The CDR3 totals 15 residues. The V end lost 4 bases, the J end lost 8 bases, and 20 bases lay between the germline ends. Germline assignment: CDR1 SGHDN and CDR2 FVKESK.

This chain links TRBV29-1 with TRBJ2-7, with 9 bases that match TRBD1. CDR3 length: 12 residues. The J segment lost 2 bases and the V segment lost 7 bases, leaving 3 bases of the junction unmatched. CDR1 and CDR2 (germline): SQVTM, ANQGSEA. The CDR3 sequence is CSAGTGTYEQYF. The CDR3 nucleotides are TGCAGCGCCGGGACAGGGACCTACGAGCAGTACTTC.

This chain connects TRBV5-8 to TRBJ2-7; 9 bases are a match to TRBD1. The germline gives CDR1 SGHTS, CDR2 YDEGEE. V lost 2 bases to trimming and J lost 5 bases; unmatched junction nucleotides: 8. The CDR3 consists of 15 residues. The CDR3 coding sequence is TGTGCCAGCAGCTTTAACCGGGACAGGGTCAACGAGCAGTACTTC. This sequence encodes CASSFNRDRVNEQYF.

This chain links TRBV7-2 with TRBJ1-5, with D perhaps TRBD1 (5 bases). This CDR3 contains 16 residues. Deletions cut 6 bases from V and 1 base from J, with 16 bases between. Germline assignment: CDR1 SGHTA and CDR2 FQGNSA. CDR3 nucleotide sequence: TGTGCCAGCAGTCCCTGGGGAGGGACGAGCAATCAGCCCCAGCATTTT. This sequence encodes CASSPWGGTSNQPQHF.

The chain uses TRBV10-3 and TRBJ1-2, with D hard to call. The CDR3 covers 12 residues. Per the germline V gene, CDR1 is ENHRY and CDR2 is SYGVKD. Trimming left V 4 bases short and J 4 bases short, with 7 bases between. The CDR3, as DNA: TGTGCCATCAGTGGCGAGGGCTATGGCTACACCTTC. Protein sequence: CAISGEGYGYTF.

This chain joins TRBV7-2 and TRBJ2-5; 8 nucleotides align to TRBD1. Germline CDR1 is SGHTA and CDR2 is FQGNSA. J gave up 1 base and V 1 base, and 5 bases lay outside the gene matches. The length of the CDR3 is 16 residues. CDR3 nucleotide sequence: TGTGCCAGCAGCTTAGTGGCACAGGGGGGCCAAGAGACCCAGTACTTC. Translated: CASSLVAQGGQETQYF.

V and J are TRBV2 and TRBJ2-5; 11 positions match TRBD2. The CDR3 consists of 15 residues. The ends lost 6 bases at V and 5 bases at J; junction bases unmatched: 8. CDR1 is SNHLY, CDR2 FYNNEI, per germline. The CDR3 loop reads CASSASGGSRETQYF. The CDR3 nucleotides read TGTGCCAGCAGCGCTAGCGGGGGGAGTCGGGAGACCCAGTACTTC.

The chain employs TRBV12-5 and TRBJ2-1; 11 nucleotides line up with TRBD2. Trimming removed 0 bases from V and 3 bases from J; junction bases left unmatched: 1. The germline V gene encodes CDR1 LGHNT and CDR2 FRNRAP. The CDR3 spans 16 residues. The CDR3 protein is CASGLVTSGGYNEQFF. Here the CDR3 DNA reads TGTGCTAGTGGTTTGGTAACTAGCGGGGGCTACAATGAGCAGTTCTTC.

CDR3: CASSLGQGATNEKLFF. Here the CDR3 DNA reads TGTGCCAGCTCACTTGGACAGGGAGCAACTAATGAAAAACTGTTTTTT. The chain recombines TRBV18 with TRBJ1-4; TRBD1 aligns across 8 bases. In germline, CDR1 is KGHSH, CDR2 LQKENI. The CDR3 runs 16 residues. The trim removed 4 bases at V and 0 bases at J, leaving 4 bases unmatched.

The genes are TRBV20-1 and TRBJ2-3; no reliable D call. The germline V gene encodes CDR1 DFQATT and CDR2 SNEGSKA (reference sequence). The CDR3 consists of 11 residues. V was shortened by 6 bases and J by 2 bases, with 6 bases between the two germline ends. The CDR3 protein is CSASPTDTQYF. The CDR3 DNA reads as TGCAGTGCCTCCCCCACAGATACGCAGTATTTT.

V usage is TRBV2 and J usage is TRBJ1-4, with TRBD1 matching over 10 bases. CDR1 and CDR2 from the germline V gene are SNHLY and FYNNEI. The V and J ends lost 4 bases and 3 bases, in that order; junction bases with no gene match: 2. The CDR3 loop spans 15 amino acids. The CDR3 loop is CASSAGTGANEKLFF. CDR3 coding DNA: TGTGCCAGCAGTGCCGGGACAGGGGCTAATGAAAAACTGTTTTTT.

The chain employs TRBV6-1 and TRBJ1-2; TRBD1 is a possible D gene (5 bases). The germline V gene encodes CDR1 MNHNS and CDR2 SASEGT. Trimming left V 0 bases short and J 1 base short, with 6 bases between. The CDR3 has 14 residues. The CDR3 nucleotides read TGTGCCAGCAGTGAAGCCGGACATAACTATGGCTACACCTTC. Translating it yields CASSEAGHNYGYTF.

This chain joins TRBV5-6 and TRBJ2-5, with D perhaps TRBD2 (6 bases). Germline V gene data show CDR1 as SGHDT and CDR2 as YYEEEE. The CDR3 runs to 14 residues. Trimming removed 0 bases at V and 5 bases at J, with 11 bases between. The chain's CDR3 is CASSLGGGEETQYF. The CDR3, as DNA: TGTGCCAGCAGCTTGGGGGGCGGGGAGGAGACCCAGTACTTC.

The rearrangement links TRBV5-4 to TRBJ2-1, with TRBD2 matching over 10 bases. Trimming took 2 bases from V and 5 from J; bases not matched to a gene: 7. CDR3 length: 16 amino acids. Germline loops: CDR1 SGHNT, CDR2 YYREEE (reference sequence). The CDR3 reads CASSFKRGGGDNEQFF. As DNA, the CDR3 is TGTGCCAGCAGCTTCAAGCGGGGGGGCGGCGACAATGAGCAGTTCTTC.

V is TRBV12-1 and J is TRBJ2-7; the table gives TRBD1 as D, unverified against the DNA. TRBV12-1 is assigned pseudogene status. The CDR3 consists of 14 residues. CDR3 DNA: TGTGCCAGCAGCACAACCTGGTCGTCTTACGAGCAGTACTTC. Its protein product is CASSTTWSSYEQYF.

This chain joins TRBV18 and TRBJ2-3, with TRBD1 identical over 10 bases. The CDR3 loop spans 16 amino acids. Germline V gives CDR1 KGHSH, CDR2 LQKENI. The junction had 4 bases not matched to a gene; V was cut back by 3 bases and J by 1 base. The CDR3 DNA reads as TGTGCCAGCTCACCGGGGACAGGGGTTGGCACAGATACGCAGTATTTT. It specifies CASSPGTGVGTDTQYF.